This TCR beta chain is drawn from a study of blood T cell repertoires in COVID-19. Study as a whole: Researchers got acute and convalescent COVID-19 samples from the United States, Italy and Spain.

V gave up 2 bases and J gave up 3 bases, with 5 bases separating them. CDR3 length equals 13 residues. The germline V gene has CDR1 MNHNS and CDR2 SASEGT. Measured with immunoSEQ multiplex PCR; TCRdb has only the in-frame clones, and not every one. The profile shows tens of thousands of clones, 65% to 80% of them singletons. The sequencing input was peripheral blood. This clonotype was obtained from a man between 65 and 85 years old with acute or convalescent COVID-19. The genes are TRBV6-1 and TRBJ1-5, with unresolved D. The CDR3 nucleotides read TGTGCCAGCAGTGAAATGGCCAATCAGCCCCAGCATTTT. This sequence encodes CASSEMANQPQHF.